The T cell receptor (beta chain) under discussion was sequenced for a study of T cells and copy number aberrations in small-cell lung cancer. Study observations and caveats: The study's sample size was small, so findings need validation. Adjacent lung showed higher T-cell richness and clonality than tumors; density difference nonsignificant.

Using immunoSEQ multiplex PCR, the repertoire was profiled, and TCRdb retains in-frame clones only, with some absent. The sample includes about 7,500 clones, 82% of them seen just once. Patients with resected limited-stage small-cell lung cancer, operated 2008 to 2020. Collected at least 2 cm from the tumor margin, the adjacent lung showed no malignant cells. As to this clone: The antigen is undetermined. The same CDR3 is also encoded by other DNA sequences in this sample.

Germline loops: CDR1 LGHNA, CDR2 YSLEER. The CDR3 is made up of 15 amino acids. Trimming pared 3 bases from V and 7 bases from J, leaving 19 bases between. This clonotype originated in a woman aged 45 to 65 with small cell lung cancer. Sample: normal tissue next to the tumor. The chain combines TRBV4-3 with TRBJ2-7; weak D call: TRBD1 (6 bases). CDR3 protein: CASSQGARTVGEQYF. In nucleotides, the CDR3 is TGCGCCAGCAGCCAGGGGGCGAGGACCGTCGGGGAGCAGTACTTC.